This T cell receptor beta chain was captured by sequencing in a study of T cells in tuberculosis. Overall study context: In South Africa, adults with active tuberculosis were compared with IGRA-negative and latently infected IGRA-positive adolescents. Findings and limits, study-wide: Active tuberculosis patients had shorter CDR3-alpha; the beta difference was nonsignificant. Active tuberculosis TCR-alpha repertoires lay closer to GMM-specific TCRs than IGRA-negative controls, suggesting clonal expansion.

Sequenced by immunoSEQ multiplex PCR; TCRdb stores in-frame clones only, minus some. The table records 28,000 or so clones, almost 90% of them present only once. On average around 100,000 T cells per donor were immunosequenced. V gave up 5 bases and J gave up 4 bases; unmatched junction bases: 7. CDR3 size: 13 residues. Germline values: CDR1 SQVTM, CDR2 ANQGSEA. To note about this clone: Its antigen is unidentified.

The TCR sequence derives from a donor aged 10-30 years with latent tuberculosis or without tuberculosis infection. The specimen sequenced was PBMCs. The chain couples TRBV29-1 to TRBJ2-5; the match to TRBD2 covers 7 bases. The CDR3 sequence: CSVLSGVGETQYF. CDR3 DNA: TGCAGCGTTTTAAGCGGGGTAGGAGAGACCCAGTACTTC.